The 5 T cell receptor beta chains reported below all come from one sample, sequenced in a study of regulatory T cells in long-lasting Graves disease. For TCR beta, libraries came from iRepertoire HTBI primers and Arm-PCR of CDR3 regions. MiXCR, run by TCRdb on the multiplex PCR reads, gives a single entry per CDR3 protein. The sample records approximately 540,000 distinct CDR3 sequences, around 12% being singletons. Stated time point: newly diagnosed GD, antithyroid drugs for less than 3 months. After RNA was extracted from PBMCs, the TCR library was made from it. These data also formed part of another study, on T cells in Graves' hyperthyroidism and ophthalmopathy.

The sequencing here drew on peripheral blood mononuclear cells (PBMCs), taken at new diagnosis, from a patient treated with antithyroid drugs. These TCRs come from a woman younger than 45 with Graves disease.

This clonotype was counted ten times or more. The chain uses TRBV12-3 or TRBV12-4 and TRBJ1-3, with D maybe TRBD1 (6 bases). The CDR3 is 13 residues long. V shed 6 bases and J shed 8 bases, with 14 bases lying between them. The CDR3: CASSIIKGDTIYF. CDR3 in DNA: TGTGCCAGCAGCATTATAAAGGGGGACACCATATATTTT.

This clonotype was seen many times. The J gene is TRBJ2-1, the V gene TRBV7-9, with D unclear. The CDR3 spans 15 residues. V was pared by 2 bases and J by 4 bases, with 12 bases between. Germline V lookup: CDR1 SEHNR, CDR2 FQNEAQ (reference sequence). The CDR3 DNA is TGTGCCAGCAGCTTAAGGGTAGGGTCATACAATGAGCAGTTCTTC. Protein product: CASSLRVGSYNEQFF.

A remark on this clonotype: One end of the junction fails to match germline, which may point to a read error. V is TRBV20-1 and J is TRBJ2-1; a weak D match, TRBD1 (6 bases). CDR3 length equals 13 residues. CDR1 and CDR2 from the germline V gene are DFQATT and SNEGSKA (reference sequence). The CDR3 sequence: CSAREGGISSRVF. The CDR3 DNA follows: TGCAGTGCTAGAGAAGGGGGAATCTCTTCGCGTGTCTTC.

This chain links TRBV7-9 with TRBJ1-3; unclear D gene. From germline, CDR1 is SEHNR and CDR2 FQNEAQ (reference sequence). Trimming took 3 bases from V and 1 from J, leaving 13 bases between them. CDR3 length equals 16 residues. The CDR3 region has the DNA TGTGCCAGCAGCTTTGATAGTAGGGTATCTGGAAACACCATATATTTT. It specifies CASSFDSRVSGNTIYF.

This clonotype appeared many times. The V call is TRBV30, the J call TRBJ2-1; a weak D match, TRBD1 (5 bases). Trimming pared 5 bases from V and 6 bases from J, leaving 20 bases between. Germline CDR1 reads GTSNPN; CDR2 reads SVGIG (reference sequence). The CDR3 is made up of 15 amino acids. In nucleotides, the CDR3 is TGTGCCTGGGGTCAATTGCACAGGAGATCCAATGAGCAGTTCTTC. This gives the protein CAWGQLHRRSNEQFF.